This record covers a single TCR beta chain. TCRdb's table, derived via immunoSEQ multiplex PCR, lists solely in-frame clones and lacks some. The repertoire includes about 2 million clones, about 95% of them detected once, and under 1.5% sits in the top ten. The entry originates in a study of shared clonotypes between healthy human individuals. Germline V gene data show CDR1 as DFQATT and CDR2 as SNEGSKA (reference sequence). The CDR3 spans 11 residues. Trimming took 2 bases from V and 10 from J, leaving 12 bases between them. Naive CD8 cells, CD45RO-negative and positively selected for CCR7, excluded terminally differentiated effector memory CD45RA+ cells.

The chain combines TRBV20-1 with TRBJ2-7, with D uncertain. This sequence was found in a man between 18 and 35 years old in good health. Sequenced: naive CD8+ T cells sorted from blood. CDR3 amino acids: CSARNEKGQYF. The CDR3 nucleotides are TGCAGTGCTAGAAACGAGAAGGGCCAGTACTTC.